A selection of T cell receptor beta chains follows, all from one sample in a study of blood T cell repertoires in COVID-19. The method was immunoSEQ multiplex PCR; TCRdb's version includes in-frame clones alone and lacks a portion of them. The top ten clones hold approximately 4% of a sample with around 85,000 clones, about 90% of them seen once. Sequencing input: peripheral blood. The receptors here all came from a woman aged 80 or older with active or convalescent COVID-19. Both conserved end residues are part of each CDR3. Each record gives: clone size, D gene, J gene, V gene, CDR3 protein, CDR3 DNA. D genes are given only for firm matches. A row's size may be missing; if present it is once, few, many or a size class.

abundance: .; d_gene: TRBD2; j_gene: TRBJ2-7; v_gene: TRBV7-2; CDR3aa: CASSRAVLTSGNMDEQYF; CDR3nt: TGTGCCAGCAGCCGCGCGGTCCTGACTAGCGGAAATATGGACGAGCAGTACTTC
abundance: .; d_gene: .; j_gene: TRBJ2-4; v_gene: TRBV27; CDR3aa: CASSLYGAKNIQYF; CDR3nt: TGTGCCAGCAGTTTATACGGGGCCAAAAACATTCAGTACTTC
abundance: .; d_gene: .; j_gene: TRBJ1-1; v_gene: TRBV6-5; CDR3aa: CASSYSRKTVNTEAFF; CDR3nt: TGTGCCAGCAGTTACTCTCGAAAGACAGTGAACACTGAAGCTTTCTTT
abundance: .; d_gene: .; j_gene: TRBJ2-1; v_gene: TRBV9; CDR3aa: CASSAGTPSSYNEQFF; CDR3nt: TGTGCCAGCAGCGCCGGGACTCCGAGCTCCTACAATGAGCAGTTCTTC
abundance: .; d_gene: .; j_gene: TRBJ2-5; v_gene: TRBV9; CDR3aa: CASSSRQQETQYF; CDR3nt: TGTGCCAGCAGCTCAAGACAGCAAGAGACCCAGTACTTC
abundance: .; d_gene: TRBD2; j_gene: TRBJ2-7; v_gene: TRBV28; CDR3aa: CASSLPPGTSFYEQYF; CDR3nt: TGTGCCAGCAGTTTGCCACCCGGGACTAGCTTTTACGAGCAGTACTTC
abundance: .; d_gene: .; j_gene: TRBJ1-1; v_gene: TRBV5-1; CDR3aa: CASSGSPGTEAFF; CDR3nt: TGCGCCAGCAGCGGCAGCCCGGGGACTGAAGCTTTCTTT
abundance: once; d_gene: .; j_gene: TRBJ1-1; v_gene: TRBV25-1; CDR3aa: CASSESQGHTEAFF; CDR3nt: TGTGCCAGCAGTGAATCGCAGGGTCACACTGAAGCTTTCTTT
abundance: .; d_gene: TRBD1; j_gene: TRBJ1-5; v_gene: TRBV10-2; CDR3aa: CASSETNRGQPQHF; CDR3nt: TGCGCCAGCAGTGAGACGAACAGGGGTCAGCCCCAGCATTTT
abundance: .; d_gene: TRBD1; j_gene: TRBJ2-7; v_gene: TRBV6-5; CDR3aa: CASRKPGQAAEQYF; CDR3nt: TGTGCCAGCAGAAAACCGGGACAGGCGGCCGAGCAGTACTTC
abundance: .; d_gene: .; j_gene: TRBJ2-1; v_gene: TRBV12-3/TRBV12-4; CDR3aa: CASSFYNEQFF; CDR3nt: TGTGCCAGCAGCTTCTACAATGAGCAGTTCTTC
abundance: .; d_gene: .; j_gene: TRBJ2-7; v_gene: TRBV7-2; CDR3aa: CASRRYSLTYEQYF; CDR3nt: TGTGCCAGCAGAAGATACAGCCTGACCTACGAGCAGTACTTC
abundance: once; d_gene: TRBD1; j_gene: TRBJ2-5; v_gene: TRBV2; CDR3aa: CASSEDRGETQYF; CDR3nt: TGTGCCAGCAGTGAAGACAGGGGAGAGACCCAGTACTTC
abundance: .; d_gene: .; j_gene: TRBJ2-3; v_gene: TRBV21-1; CDR3aa: CVSQTSSKDRYLTDTQYF; CDR3nt: TGTGTCAGCCAGACCAGCAGCAAAGACAGGTACCTCACAGATACGCAGTATTTT
abundance: once; d_gene: .; j_gene: TRBJ2-6; v_gene: TRBV18; CDR3aa: CASSPSGRVPISGANVLTF; CDR3nt: TGTGCCAGCTCACCATCGGGAAGGGTACCCATCTCTGGGGCCAACGTCCTGACTTTC
abundance: .; d_gene: TRBD1; j_gene: TRBJ1-1; v_gene: TRBV7-8; CDR3aa: CASSHAGQGPEAFF; CDR3nt: TGTGCCAGCAGCCATGCGGGACAGGGACCTGAAGCTTTCTTT
abundance: .; d_gene: .; j_gene: TRBJ1-3; v_gene: TRBV28; CDR3aa: CASSLAGSGNTIYF; CDR3nt: TGTGCCAGCAGTTTAGCAGGGTCTGGAAACACCATATATTTT
abundance: .; d_gene: .; j_gene: TRBJ2-7; v_gene: TRBV7-8; CDR3aa: CASGGPRPAYEQYF; CDR3nt: TGTGCCAGCGGAGGGCCCCGCCCCGCCTACGAGCAGTACTTC
abundance: .; d_gene: .; j_gene: TRBJ2-7; v_gene: TRBV7-2; CDR3aa: CASTKDRTYEQYF; CDR3nt: TGTGCCAGCACCAAGGACAGAACCTACGAGCAGTACTTC
abundance: .; d_gene: .; j_gene: TRBJ2-1; v_gene: TRBV12-2; CDR3aa: CASRSDRGSYNEQFF; CDR3nt: TGTGCAAGTCGTTCCGACAGGGGCTCCTACAATGAGCAGTTCTTC
abundance: few; d_gene: .; j_gene: TRBJ1-1; v_gene: TRBV28; CDR3aa: CASSSNRGNTEAFF; CDR3nt: TGTGCCAGCAGTTCAAATCGGGGGAACACTGAAGCTTTCTTT